This TCR beta chain came from a study of CD8+ T cells in alopecia areata. Extracted from the samples, RNA was reverse transcribed into cDNA to serve as the sequencing template. The data were produced by immunoSEQ multiplex PCR, yet TCRdb's version contains in-frame clones alone and is incomplete. Altogether fewer than 350,000 clones are present, more than 45% being singletons, with the ten largest covering 1.8%. General study results and limits: Tofacitinib produced a significant decrease in scalp clonality and in expanded CD8+ clones among the top 100. On tofacitinib, scalp and blood still held many of the expanded lesional clones.

Treatment given: oral pan-JAK inhibitor, 5-10 mg twice daily. The germline gives CDR1 PRHDT, CDR2 FYEKMQ (reference sequence). The CDR3 runs to 11 residues. V was shortened by 5 bases and J by 5 bases, with 7 bases between the two germline ends. This clone has at least ten counts. What it binds is not known. Sequenced here: CD4+ T cells sorted from blood, sampled at week 24, from a patient treated with tofacitinib. The TCR sequence derives from a human donor with alopecia areata. The V call is TRBV13, the J call TRBJ2-7, with D uncertain. This CDR3 reads CASSTRHEQYF. In DNA, the CDR3 is TGTGCCAGCAGCACCCGCCACGAGCAGTACTTC.